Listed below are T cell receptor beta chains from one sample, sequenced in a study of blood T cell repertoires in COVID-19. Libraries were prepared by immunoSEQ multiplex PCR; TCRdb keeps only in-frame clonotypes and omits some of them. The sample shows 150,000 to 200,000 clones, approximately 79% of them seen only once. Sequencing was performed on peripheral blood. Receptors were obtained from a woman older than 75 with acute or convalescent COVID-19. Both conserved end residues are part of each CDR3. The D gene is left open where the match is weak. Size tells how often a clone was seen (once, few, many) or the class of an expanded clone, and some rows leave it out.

CDR3aa: CASKKREASYEQYF
CDR3nt: TGTGCCAGCAAGAAGCGGGAGGCTTCCTACGAGCAGTACTTC
j_gene: TRBJ2-7
abundance: .
v_gene: TRBV6-5
d_gene: TRBD2

CDR3aa: CASSPGGRISQYF
CDR3nt: TGTGCCAGCAGTCCGGGAGGGAGGATATCCCAGTACTTC
j_gene: TRBJ2-7
abundance: .
v_gene: TRBV3-1/TRBV3-2
d_gene: TRBD2

CDR3aa: CASTGTSYEQYF
CDR3nt: TGTGCCAGTACCGGGACTAGCTACGAGCAGTACTTC
j_gene: TRBJ2-7
abundance: .
v_gene: TRBV28
d_gene: TRBD2

CDR3aa: CASSEPFTDTQYF
CDR3nt: TGTGCCAGCAGTGAACCCTTTACAGATACGCAGTATTTT
j_gene: TRBJ2-3
abundance: few
v_gene: TRBV2
d_gene: .

CDR3aa: CSGGLAGGHEQFF
CDR3nt: TGCAGCGGGGGACTAGCGGGGGGCCATGAGCAGTTCTTC
j_gene: TRBJ2-1
abundance: .
v_gene: TRBV29-1
d_gene: TRBD2

CDR3aa: CASSLGQIREQYF
CDR3nt: TGTGCCAGCAGTTTGGGGCAGATCCGCGAGCAGTACTTC
j_gene: TRBJ2-7
abundance: once
v_gene: TRBV12-3/TRBV12-4
d_gene: .

CDR3aa: CASSFDGSNTGELFF
CDR3nt: TGTGCCAGCAGCTTTGACGGGAGTAACACCGGGGAGCTGTTTTTT
j_gene: TRBJ2-2
abundance: many
v_gene: TRBV11-3
d_gene: .

CDR3aa: CAWSEQTTEAFF
CDR3nt: TGTGCCTGGAGTGAACAAACGACTGAAGCTTTCTTT
j_gene: TRBJ1-1
abundance: .
v_gene: TRBV30
d_gene: .

CDR3aa: CASSPGLAVSTYEQYF
CDR3nt: TGTGCCAGCAGCCCGGGACTAGCGGTTAGCACCTACGAGCAGTACTTC
j_gene: TRBJ2-7
abundance: .
v_gene: TRBV9
d_gene: TRBD2

CDR3aa: CASRPGYGPQHF
CDR3nt: TGTGCCAGCAGACCAGGGTATGGGCCCCAGCATTTT
j_gene: TRBJ1-5
abundance: .
v_gene: TRBV12-3/TRBV12-4
d_gene: .

CDR3aa: CASSPTGVGAGELFF
CDR3nt: TGTGCCAGCAGCCCGACAGGGGTTGGAGCCGGGGAGCTGTTTTTT
j_gene: TRBJ2-2
abundance: .
v_gene: TRBV3-1/TRBV3-2
d_gene: TRBD1

CDR3aa: CASSSEEKETQYF
CDR3nt: TGTGCCAGCAGCTCCGAAGAGAAAGAGACCCAGTACTTC
j_gene: TRBJ2-5
abundance: .
v_gene: TRBV7-9
d_gene: .

CDR3aa: CASSSVRGETQYF
CDR3nt: TGTGCCAGCAGCTCGGTCAGGGGGGAGACCCAGTACTTC
j_gene: TRBJ2-5
abundance: .
v_gene: TRBV7-3
d_gene: TRBD1

CDR3aa: CASSFRDTETYEQYF
CDR3nt: TGTGCCAGCAGTTTTCGGGACACCGAGACCTACGAGCAGTACTTC
j_gene: TRBJ2-7
abundance: few
v_gene: TRBV27
d_gene: .

CDR3aa: CASSLSASLGSYEQYF
CDR3nt: TGCGCCAGCAGCTTGTCCGCCTCCTTAGGGAGTTACGAGCAGTACTTC
j_gene: TRBJ2-7
abundance: few
v_gene: TRBV5-1
d_gene: .

CDR3aa: CASSFLAGGSNGYTF
CDR3nt: TGTGCCAGCAGTTTTCTGGCAGGGGGTTCTAATGGCTACACCTTC
j_gene: TRBJ1-2
abundance: .
v_gene: TRBV27
d_gene: TRBD1

CDR3aa: CASSIGRYVETQYF
CDR3nt: TGTGCCAGCAGCATAGGCCGCTATGTGGAGACCCAGTACTTC
j_gene: TRBJ2-5
abundance: .
v_gene: TRBV7-8
d_gene: .

CDR3aa: CASRDSTKNSPLHF
CDR3nt: TGTGCCAGTCGGGACAGTACAAAGAATTCACCCCTCCACTTT
j_gene: TRBJ1-6
abundance: .
v_gene: TRBV19
d_gene: TRBD1

CDR3aa: CASQNRGTNEQYF
CDR3nt: TGTGCCAGCCAAAACAGGGGTACCAACGAGCAGTACTTC
j_gene: TRBJ2-7
abundance: .
v_gene: TRBV19
d_gene: TRBD1

CDR3aa: CASSLRRDNEQFF
CDR3nt: TGTGCCAGCAGCTTACGGCGGGATAATGAGCAGTTCTTC
j_gene: TRBJ2-1
abundance: .
v_gene: TRBV7-8
d_gene: .

CDR3aa: CASSQSSVGTGELFF
CDR3nt: TGTGCCAGCAGCCAATCGAGCGTCGGCACCGGGGAGCTGTTTTTT
j_gene: TRBJ2-2
abundance: few
v_gene: TRBV16
d_gene: .

CDR3aa: CASSSRGRAWETQYF
CDR3nt: TGTGCCAGCAGCTCACGTGGGAGGGCCTGGGAGACCCAGTACTTC
j_gene: TRBJ2-5
abundance: .
v_gene: TRBV7-2
d_gene: TRBD2

CDR3aa: CASSLVFGTGGDETQYF
CDR3nt: TGCGCCAGCAGCTTGGTGTTTGGGACAGGGGGCGACGAGACCCAGTACTTC
j_gene: TRBJ2-5
abundance: .
v_gene: TRBV5-1
d_gene: TRBD1

CDR3aa: CASSLLGDFRYF
CDR3nt: TGTGCCAGCAGTTTATTGGGAGATTTCAGGTACTTC
j_gene: TRBJ2-7
abundance: .
v_gene: TRBV28
d_gene: .

CDR3aa: CASSQELRSDRYF
CDR3nt: TGCGCCAGCAGCCAAGAGTTGAGGTCGGACAGGTACTTC
j_gene: TRBJ2-5
abundance: few
v_gene: TRBV4-1
d_gene: .

CDR3aa: CASSRQAPNYGYTF
CDR3nt: TGTGCCAGCAGCCGACAGGCACCTAACTATGGCTACACCTTC
j_gene: TRBJ1-2
abundance: .
v_gene: TRBV7-9
d_gene: .

CDR3aa: CASSLVASGEETQYF
CDR3nt: TGCGCCAGCAGCTTGGTTGCTAGCGGCGAAGAGACCCAGTACTTC
j_gene: TRBJ2-5
abundance: .
v_gene: TRBV5-1
d_gene: TRBD2

CDR3aa: CASSIGGLGPYNEQFF
CDR3nt: TGTGCCAGTAGTATAGGGGGCCTAGGGCCCTACAATGAGCAGTTCTTC
j_gene: TRBJ2-1
abundance: .
v_gene: TRBV19
d_gene: .

CDR3aa: CASRLAGGHEQYF
CDR3nt: TGTGCCAGCAGACTAGCGGGAGGCCACGAGCAGTACTTC
j_gene: TRBJ2-7
abundance: .
v_gene: TRBV12-3/TRBV12-4
d_gene: TRBD2

CDR3aa: CASSEQGASGSQVDTQYF
CDR3nt: TGTGCCAGCAGTGAACAGGGGGCTAGCGGGAGTCAGGTAGATACGCAGTATTTT
j_gene: TRBJ2-3
abundance: .
v_gene: TRBV2
d_gene: TRBD2

CDR3aa: CASREGTGKASNYGYTF
CDR3nt: TGTGCCAGCAGGGAAGGGACAGGGAAGGCCTCTAACTATGGCTACACCTTC
j_gene: TRBJ1-2
abundance: .
v_gene: TRBV6-1
d_gene: TRBD1

CDR3aa: CASSFSTGGYGYTF
CDR3nt: TGTGCCAGCAGCTTCTCGACAGGGGGCTATGGCTACACCTTC
j_gene: TRBJ1-2
abundance: .
v_gene: TRBV5-8
d_gene: TRBD1

CDR3aa: CASTKLDRAHRGYTF
CDR3nt: TGTGCCAGCACCAAACTCGACAGGGCCCATAGAGGCTACACCTTC
j_gene: TRBJ1-2
abundance: .
v_gene: TRBV6-5
d_gene: TRBD1

CDR3aa: CASSLMVSGDRSGNTIYF
CDR3nt: TGTGCCAGCAGCTTAATGGTGTCAGGGGATAGGTCTGGAAACACCATATATTTT
j_gene: TRBJ1-3
abundance: .
v_gene: TRBV7-8
d_gene: .

CDR3aa: CASSFQTANEQFF
CDR3nt: TGTGCCAGCAGTTTTCAGACTGCTAATGAGCAGTTCTTC
j_gene: TRBJ2-1
abundance: .
v_gene: TRBV28
d_gene: .

CDR3aa: CASSRTGGNEKLFF
CDR3nt: TGTGCCAGCAGCCGGACAGGGGGTAATGAAAAACTGTTTTTT
j_gene: TRBJ1-4
abundance: .
v_gene: TRBV5-4
d_gene: TRBD1

CDR3aa: CASSYSTGRYEQYF
CDR3nt: TGTGCCAGCAGTTACTCGACAGGACGCTACGAGCAGTACTTC
j_gene: TRBJ2-7
abundance: .
v_gene: TRBV6-2/TRBV6-3
d_gene: .

CDR3aa: CASRAPGLGDNEQFF
CDR3nt: TGCGCCAGCAGGGCGCCGGGACTAGGGGACAATGAGCAGTTCTTC
j_gene: TRBJ2-1
abundance: .
v_gene: TRBV5-1
d_gene: TRBD2